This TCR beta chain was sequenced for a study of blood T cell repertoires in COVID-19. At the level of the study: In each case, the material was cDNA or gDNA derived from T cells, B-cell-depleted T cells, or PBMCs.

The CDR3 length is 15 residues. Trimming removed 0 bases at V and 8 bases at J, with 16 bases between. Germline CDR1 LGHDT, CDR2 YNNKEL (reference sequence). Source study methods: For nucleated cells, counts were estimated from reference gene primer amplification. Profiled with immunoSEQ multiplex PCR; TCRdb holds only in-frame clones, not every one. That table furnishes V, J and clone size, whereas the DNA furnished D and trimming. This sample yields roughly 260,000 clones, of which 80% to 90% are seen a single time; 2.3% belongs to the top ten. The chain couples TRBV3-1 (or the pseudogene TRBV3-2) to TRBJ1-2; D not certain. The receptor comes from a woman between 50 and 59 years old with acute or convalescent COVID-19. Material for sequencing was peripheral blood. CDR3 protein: CASSQEGAVRVGYTF. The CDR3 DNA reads TGTGCCAGCAGCCAAGAGGGAGCGGTCCGGGTCGGCTACACCTTC.